A single sample is the source of the 25 T cell receptor beta chains below, sequenced in a study of blood T cell repertoires in COVID-19. The method was immunoSEQ multiplex PCR; TCRdb's version includes in-frame clones alone and lacks a portion of them. This sample has 250,000 to 300,000 clones; 80% to 90% occur once, and the top ten carry approximately 11%. Sequencing was performed on peripheral blood. Every receptor here comes from a woman aged 70-85 years with acute or convalescent COVID-19.

This clone came up a few times. The rearrangement links TRBV19 to TRBJ1-1; D is possibly TRBD1 (5 bases). Per the germline V gene, CDR1 is LNHDA and CDR2 is SQIVND (reference sequence). The CDR3 runs to 14 residues. V lost 11 bases to trimming and J lost 0 bases, with 16 bases between them. This CDR3 reads CASHWGRLNTEAFF. The CDR3 DNA sequence: TGTGCCTCTCATTGGGGGAGGCTGAACACTGAAGCTTTCTTT.

The V call is TRBV5-1, the J call TRBJ2-2, with 11 bases fitting TRBD2. Per germline, CDR1 SGHRS and CDR2 YFSETQ. This CDR3 is 15 amino acids long. Trimming removed 2 bases from V and 8 bases from J; junction bases left unmatched: 5. The CDR3 DNA sequence: TGCGCCAGCAGCTTCCCGACTAGCGGGGTAGGGGAGCTGTTTTTT. Its protein is CASSFPTSGVGELFF.

The gene calls are TRBV10-1 and TRBJ1-1; the D gene is possibly TRBD1 (6 bases). Germline CDR1 is WNHNN and CDR2 is SYGVQD (reference sequence). V lost 6 bases to trimming and J lost 8 bases, with 16 bases between them. The CDR3 is made up of 13 amino acids. In nucleotides, the CDR3 is TGCGCCAGCAGGGGGTCAGGGGACCCGGAAGCTTTCTTT. Protein: CASRGSGDPEAFF.

CDR3: CSASVSGTGWDEQYF. The DNA for the CDR3 is TGCAGTGCTAGTGTTTCCGGGACAGGTTGGGACGAGCAGTACTTC. The genes are TRBV20-1 and TRBJ2-7; TRBD1 matches 8 bases. The CDR3 has 15 amino acids. From germline, CDR1 is DFQATT and CDR2 SNEGSKA (reference sequence). With V trimmed by 3 bases and J by 5 bases, 12 bases remained unmatched.

The J gene is TRBJ2-5, the V gene TRBV3-1 (or the pseudogene TRBV3-2); the match to TRBD2 covers 9 bases. CDR1 and CDR2 (germline): LGHDT, YNNKEL (reference sequence). Trimming removed 9 bases from V and 5 bases from J; junction bases left unmatched: 7. This CDR3 spans 13 amino acids. The CDR3 DNA reads as TGTGCCAGTGATGCCGGGACTAGCGAGACCCAGTACTTC. Protein sequence: CASDAGTSETQYF.

For this clone: The sample carries other DNA sequences with the same CDR3. CDR3: CASSLGGSSGNTIYF. The CDR3 region has the DNA TGCGCCAGCAGCTTGGGTGGGAGCTCTGGAAACACCATATATTTT. V is TRBV5-1 and J is TRBJ1-3, with unresolved D. The germline CDR1 and CDR2 sequences are SGHRS and YFSETQ. This CDR3 is built from 15 residues. V gave up 0 bases and J gave up 0 bases, with 7 bases separating them.

J is TRBJ1-1 and V is TRBV3-1 (or the pseudogene TRBV3-2), with D possibly being TRBD1 (6 bases). The V end lost 0 bases, the J end lost 8 bases, and 13 bases lay between the germline ends. This CDR3 has 14 residues. Germline CDR1 LGHDT, CDR2 YNNKEL (reference sequence). The CDR3 DNA sequence: TGTGCCAGCAGCCAAGATTCGGGGGGGCGGGAAGCTTTCTTT. Its translation: CASSQDSGGREAFF.

V gene TRBV6-5 combines with J gene TRBJ1-2, with 7 positions matching TRBD1. The trim removed 4 bases at V and 4 bases at J, leaving 6 bases unmatched. This CDR3 has 14 residues. In germline, CDR1 is MNHEY, CDR2 SVGAGI. CDR3 amino acids: CASSFGQAPYGYTF. The CDR3 region has the DNA TGTGCCAGCAGTTTCGGACAGGCACCCTATGGCTACACCTTC.

The chain joins TRBV27 to TRBJ2-7; 9 bases are shared with TRBD1. This CDR3 has 14 amino acids. Germline V gives CDR1 MNHEY, CDR2 SMNVEV (reference sequence). With 3 bases clipped from V and 6 bases from J, the junction kept 6 bases outside the gene matches. The CDR3 region has the DNA TGTGCCAGCAGTTTGGGGACAGGGTATGGCGAGCAGTACTTC. Translation gives CASSLGTGYGEQYF.

The chain uses TRBV5-4 and TRBJ2-5; TRBD2 aligns across 11 bases. CDR3 length equals 15 residues. Per the germline V gene, CDR1 is SGHNT and CDR2 is YYREEE (reference sequence). V lost 4 bases, J lost 7 bases, and 9 bases stayed unmatched. The chain's CDR3 is CASSPPSGGIGTQYF. The CDR3 DNA sequence: TGTGCCAGCAGCCCCCCTAGCGGGGGGATCGGGACCCAGTACTTC.

In DNA, the CDR3 is TGTGCCAGCTCCCTGGGGACAGTCCAGAACACTGAAGCTTTCTTT. Its protein product is CASSLGTVQNTEAFF. The chain has TRBV18 and TRBJ1-1; 7 bases are a match to TRBD1. CDR3 size: 15 residues. Germline V gives CDR1 KGHSH, CDR2 LQKENI. The V segment lost 6 bases and the J segment 1 base; nucleotides outside the gene matches: 8.

The V call is TRBV2, the J call TRBJ2-6, with D unresolved. V lost 3 bases and J 4 bases, leaving 10 bases between the germline ends. The CDR3 has 15 residues. Germline assignment: CDR1 SNHLY and CDR2 FYNNEI. CDR3 in amino acids: CASSDTSKGANVLTF. CDR3 nucleotide sequence: TGTGCCAGCAGTGATACTTCGAAAGGGGCCAACGTCCTGACTTTC.

The V gene is TRBV3-1 (or the pseudogene TRBV3-2), the J gene TRBJ2-7, with D uncertain. This CDR3 has 11 amino acids. V was clipped by 3 bases and J by 8 bases, with 8 bases between them. Germline-derived CDR1 and CDR2 are LGHDT and YNNKEL (reference sequence). The CDR3: CASSQRLQQYF. DNA for the CDR3: TGTGCCAGCAGCCAGAGGCTTCAGCAGTACTTC.

The chain is built from TRBV11-3 and TRBJ2-5; tentatively, D is TRBD1 (5 bases). The CDR3 sequence is 13 residues long. Trimming removed 2 bases at V and 6 bases at J, with 10 bases between. Germline-derived CDR1 and CDR2 are SGHNT and YENEEA. CDR3 sequence reads: CASSLRGLKTQYF. CDR3 nucleotides: TGTGCCAGCAGCTTAAGGGGTTTAAAGACCCAGTACTTC. Drawing the rest from reference TRBV11-3 and TRBJ2-5, the complete variable domain is EAGVVQSPRYKIIEKKQPVAFWCNPISGHNTLYWYLQNLGQGPELLIRYENEEAVDDSQLPKDRFSAERLKGVDSTLKIQPAELGDSAVYLCASSLRGLKTQYFGPGTRLLVL.

V is TRBV2 and J is TRBJ2-2, with 11 positions matching TRBD2. The V and J ends lost 5 bases and 4 bases, in that order; junction bases with no gene match: 6. The germline gives CDR1 SNHLY, CDR2 FYNNEI. This CDR3 has 16 residues. CDR3 loop: CASSLLAGGSTGELFF. CDR3 nucleotide sequence: TGTGCCAGCAGTTTGCTAGCGGGGGGTTCCACCGGGGAGCTGTTTTTT.

This clone was observed once. The chain recombines TRBV7-9 with TRBJ2-1, with no clear D. The CDR3 is 13 residues long. Trimming cost V 5 bases and J 5 bases, with 10 bases left between them. Germline V gene lookup returns CDR1 SEHNR and CDR2 FQNEAQ (reference sequence). The CDR3 DNA follows: TGTGCCAGCAGCGCCACCAACAACAATGAGCAGTTCTTC. It translates to CASSATNNNEQFF.

CDR3 amino acids: CASSQSNYGYTF. CDR3 bases: TGTGCCAGCAGCCAATCTAACTATGGCTACACCTTC. The chain joins TRBV11-2 to TRBJ1-2; D uncertain. Germline lookup yields CDR1 SGHAT and CDR2 FQNNGV. The ends were cut back, 5 bases at V and 0 bases at J, with 4 bases in the middle. The CDR3 is 12 residues long. The full variable domain, with the rest looked up from reference TRBV11-2 and TRBJ1-2, is EAGVAQSPRYKIIEKRQSVAFWCNPISGHATLYWYQQILGQGPKLLIQFQNNGVVDDSQLPKDRFSAERLKGVDSTLKIQPAKLEDSAVYLCASSQSNYGYTFGSGTRLTVV.

V is TRBV12-3 or TRBV12-4 and J is TRBJ2-1; 8 positions match TRBD2. The CDR3 covers 13 residues. Trimming took 6 bases from V and 8 from J; bases not matched to a gene: 6. The CDR3 protein is CASSRTSSYEQFF. For the CDR3, the DNA is TGTGCCAGCAGCCGGACTAGCTCCTATGAGCAGTTCTTC.

The CDR3 sequence is CASSLMRTGYTF. DNA of the CDR3: TGTGCCAGCAGTTTGATGAGAACTGGCTACACCTTC. The V and J genes are TRBV12-3 or TRBV12-4 and TRBJ1-2; D gene ambiguous. The CDR3 is made up of 12 amino acids. Trimming left V 3 bases short and J 7 bases short, with 9 bases between.

This chain links TRBV7-8 with TRBJ2-5; 9 bases align to TRBD1. V lost 5 bases, J lost 5 bases, and 12 bases stayed unmatched. This CDR3 spans 16 amino acids. The germline CDR1 and CDR2 sequences are SGHVS and FQNEAQ. CDR3 coding DNA: TGTGCCAGCAGCCCCAGCCGACAGGGGGGAATGGAGACCCAGTACTTC. This gives the protein CASSPSRQGGMETQYF.

V and J are TRBV6-1 and TRBJ1-6; D is uncertain. Germline values: CDR1 MNHNS, CDR2 SASEGT. Deletions cut 0 bases from V and 11 bases from J, with 8 bases between. This CDR3 comprises 13 residues. CDR3 protein: CASSEARGAPLHF. DNA for the CDR3: TGTGCCAGCAGTGAAGCGCGGGGAGCACCCCTCCACTTT.

The rearrangement links TRBV5-1 to TRBJ2-1; TRBD1 aligns across 7 bases. CDR1 and CDR2 (germline): SGHRS, YFSETQ. Unmatched junction bases numbered 15, after V lost 4 bases and J lost 8 bases. The CDR3 covers 16 residues. Written as DNA, the CDR3 is TGCGCCAGCAGCCCGCGAGGGGGCGGAGTGACTGATGAGCAGTTCTTC. This codes for CASSPRGGGVTDEQFF.

The rearrangement links TRBV2 to TRBJ1-2, with D uncertain. Germline CDR1 and CDR2: SNHLY and FYNNEI. V was cut by 1 base and J by 4 bases, with 4 bases left in between. The CDR3 has 12 residues. The CDR3 here is CASSEELYGYTF. Written as DNA, the CDR3 is TGTGCCAGCAGTGAAGAACTCTATGGCTACACCTTC.

CDR3 in amino acids: CAISDRISSYNSPLHF. The CDR3 nucleotides read TGTGCCATCAGTGACAGGATTAGCTCCTATAATTCACCCCTCCACTTT. V usage is TRBV10-3 and J usage is TRBJ1-6, with D unclear. Trimming shortened V by 3 bases and J by 0 bases, and 9 bases separated the two germline ends. This CDR3 region has 16 residues. The germline gives CDR1 ENHRY, CDR2 SYGVKD.

This clone has ten or more counts. V and J are TRBV7-9 and TRBJ1-4; D remains unclear. The germline V gene has CDR1 SEHNR and CDR2 FQNEAQ (reference sequence). The V and J ends lost 1 base and 4 bases respectively, with 10 bases between them. The CDR3 is 15 residues long. CDR3 protein: CASSLGSGYNEKLFF. The CDR3 DNA reads TGTGCCAGCAGCTTAGGGTCGGGTTATAATGAAAAACTGTTTTTT.